The subject of this entry is one T cell receptor beta chain. Sequencing used immunoSEQ multiplex PCR; TCRdb keeps in-frame clones, though not all of them. The table shows roughly 160,000 clones, with more than 75% occurring only once. Patients from Seattle were sampled longitudinally, starting during active infection. The source of the sample is a study of blood T cell repertoires in COVID-19. As for the study in general: Samples taken during acute and convalescent COVID-19 were collected in the United States, Italy and Spain. Nucleic acid was either cDNA or gDNA, and it came from T cells, B-cell-depleted T cells, or PBMCs.

V shed 2 bases, J shed 3 bases, and the junction held 5 bases outside the gene matches. The germline CDR1 and CDR2 sequences are SGHRS and YFSETQ. The CDR3 is 15 amino acids. The material sequenced was peripheral blood. The chain joins TRBV5-1 to TRBJ2-5; 9 nucleotides match TRBD1. The sequence was collected from a man younger than 35 with COVID-19, enrolled during active disease. For the CDR3, the DNA is TGCGCCAGCAGCTTCTGGGACAGGGAGGAAGAGACCCAGTACTTC. As protein: CASSFWDREEETQYF.